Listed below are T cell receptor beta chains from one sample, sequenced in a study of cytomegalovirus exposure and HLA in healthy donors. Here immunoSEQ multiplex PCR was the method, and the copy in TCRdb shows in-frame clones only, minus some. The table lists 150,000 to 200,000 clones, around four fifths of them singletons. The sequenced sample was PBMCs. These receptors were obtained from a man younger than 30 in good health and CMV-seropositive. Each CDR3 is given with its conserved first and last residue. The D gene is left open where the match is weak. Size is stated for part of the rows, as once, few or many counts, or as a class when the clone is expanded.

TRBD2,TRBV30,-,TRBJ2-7,CAWSVAGAVYEQYF,TGTGCCTGGAGTGTAGCGGGGGCCGTCTACGAGCAGTACTTC
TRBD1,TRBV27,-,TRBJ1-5,CASRGTGGGQPQHF,TGTGCCAGCAGGGGGACAGGGGGTGGTCAGCCCCAGCATTTT
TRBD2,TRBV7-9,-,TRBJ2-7,CASSLVGSGSYEQYF,TGTGCCAGCAGCTTAGTCGGTAGCGGGAGCTACGAGCAGTACTTC
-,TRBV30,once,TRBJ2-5,CAWSVVARGTQYF,TGTGCCTGGAGTGTAGTCGCCCGAGGGACCCAGTACTTC
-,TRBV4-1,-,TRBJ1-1,CASSQVRGGFVNTEAFF,TGCGCCAGCAGCCAAGTTAGGGGGGGCTTCGTGAACACTGAAGCTTTCTTT
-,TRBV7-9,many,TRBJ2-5,CASSYLDREETQYF,TGTGCCAGCAGCTACCTCGACAGAGAAGAGACCCAGTACTTC
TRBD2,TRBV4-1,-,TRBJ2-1,CASSQDGTSGRVGDNEQFF,TGCGCCAGCAGCCAAGACGGGACTAGCGGGAGGGTCGGGGACAATGAGCAGTTCTTC
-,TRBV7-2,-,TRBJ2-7,CASSLTSFYEQYF,TGTGCCAGCAGCTTAACTAGTTTCTACGAGCAGTACTTC
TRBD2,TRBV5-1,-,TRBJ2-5,CASSLTGTSEETQYF,TGCGCCAGCAGCTTGACCGGGACTAGCGAAGAGACCCAGTACTTC
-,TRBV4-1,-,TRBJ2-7,CASSQSLSYEQYF,TGCGCCAGCAGCCAGTCCCTCTCCTACGAGCAGTACTTC
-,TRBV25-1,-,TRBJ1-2,CASSAGDGGYTF,TGTGCCAGCAGTGCGGGGGACGGGGGCTACACCTTC
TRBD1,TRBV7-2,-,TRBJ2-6,CASSLGQGSGANVLTF,TGTGCCAGCAGCTTAGGACAGGGGTCTGGGGCCAACGTCCTGACTTTC
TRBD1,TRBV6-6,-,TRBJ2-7,CASSDRVRYEQYF,TGTGCCAGCAGTGACAGGGTTAGGTACGAGCAGTACTTC
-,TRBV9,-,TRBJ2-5,CASSVGGRVAQETQYF,TGTGCCAGCAGCGTAGGGGGCAGGGTAGCACAAGAGACCCAGTACTTC
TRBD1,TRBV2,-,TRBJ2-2,CASSARDRGTGELFF,TGTGCCAGCAGTGCCCGGGACAGAGGGACCGGGGAGCTGTTTTTT
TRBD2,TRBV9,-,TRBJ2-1,CASGPAAGLSYNEQFF,TGTGCCAGCGGTCCCGCAGCGGGGCTGTCCTACAATGAGCAGTTCTTC
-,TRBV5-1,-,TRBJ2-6,CASSLVSVRLSGANVLTF,TGCGCCAGCAGCTTGGTTAGCGTAAGACTATCTGGGGCCAACGTCCTGACTTTC
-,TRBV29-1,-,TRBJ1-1,CSAAGAGGNKAFF,TGCAGCGCAGCCGGGGCCGGGGGAAATAAAGCTTTCTTT
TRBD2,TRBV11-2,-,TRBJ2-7,CASSLEASGTYEQYF,TGTGCCAGCAGCTTAGAGGCTAGCGGGACCTACGAGCAGTACTTC
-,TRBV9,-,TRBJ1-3,CASSPARGPGGNTIYF,TGTGCCAGCAGCCCTGCACGCGGGCCAGGCGGAAACACCATATATTTT
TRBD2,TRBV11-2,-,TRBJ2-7,CASSPNNIAGPLYF,TGTGCCAGCAGCCCCAATAATATAGCGGGGCCCCTGTACTTC
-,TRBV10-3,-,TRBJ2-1,CAISGSGDEQFF,TGTGCCATCAGTGGGAGCGGTGATGAGCAGTTCTTC
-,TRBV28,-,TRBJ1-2,CASSQDLEYGYTF,TGTGCCAGCAGTCAGGATTTGGAATATGGCTACACCTTC
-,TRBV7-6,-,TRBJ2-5,CASSTTGNQETQYF,TGTGCCAGCAGCACAACAGGGAACCAAGAGACCCAGTACTTC
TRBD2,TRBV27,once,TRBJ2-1,CASRPSGISYNEQFF,TGTGCCAGCAGACCTAGCGGGATCTCCTACAATGAGCAGTTCTTC
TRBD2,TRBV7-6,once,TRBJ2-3,CASSPSGRSTDTQYF,TGTGCCAGCAGCCCTAGCGGGAGGTCCACAGATACGCAGTATTTT
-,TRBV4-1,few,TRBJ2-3,CASSQDRATDTQYF,TGCGCCAGCAGCCAAGACAGGGCCACAGATACGCAGTATTTT
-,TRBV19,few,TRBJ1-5,CASRIGPEQPQHF,TGTGCCAGTCGAATAGGACCGGAGCAGCCCCAGCATTTT
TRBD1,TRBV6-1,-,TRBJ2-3,CASLRAGGRDTQYF,TGTGCCAGCCTTCGGGCAGGGGGCAGGGATACGCAGTATTTT
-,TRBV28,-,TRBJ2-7,CASSRGPQWEQYF,TGTGCCAGCAGTCGAGGGCCCCAGTGGGAGCAGTACTTC
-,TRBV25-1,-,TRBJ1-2,CASSEYILGGSNYGYTF,TGTGCCAGCAGTGAATATATTCTTGGGGGGAGTAACTATGGCTACACCTTC
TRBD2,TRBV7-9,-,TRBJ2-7,CASSPREGFYEQYF,TGTGCCAGCAGTCCACGGGAGGGATTCTACGAGCAGTACTTC
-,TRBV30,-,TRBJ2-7,CAWSRQDYEQYF,TGTGCCTGGAGCCGACAGGACTACGAGCAGTACTTC
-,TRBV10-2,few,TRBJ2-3,CASSIAVGDTQYF,TGCGCCAGCAGCATAGCGGTTGGTGATACGCAGTATTTT
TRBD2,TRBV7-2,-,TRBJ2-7,CASSLLGGLVYEQYF,TGTGCCAGCAGCTTACTTGGGGGACTAGTCTACGAGCAGTACTTC
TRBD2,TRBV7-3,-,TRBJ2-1,CASSLRGGGEQFF,TGTGCCAGCAGCTTAAGAGGCGGGGGGGAGCAGTTCTTC
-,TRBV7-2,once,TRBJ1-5,CASSWDAGTSNQPQHF,TGTGCCAGCAGCTGGGACGCCGGGACATCCAATCAGCCCCAGCATTTT
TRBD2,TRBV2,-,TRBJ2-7,CASSPPGTSGLGSSSYEQYF,TGTGCCAGCAGTCCCCCCGGGACTAGCGGTCTCGGATCGAGCTCCTACGAGCAGTACTTC
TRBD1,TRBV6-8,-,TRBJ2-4,CASSYTAGTGGGKNIQYF,TGTGCCAGCAGTTACACTGCCGGGACAGGGGGCGGCAAAAACATTCAGTACTTC
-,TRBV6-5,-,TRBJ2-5,CASSYRQANERETQYF,TGTGCCAGCAGTTACCGGCAGGCCAACGAAAGAGAGACCCAGTACTTC
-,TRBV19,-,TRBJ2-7,CASSGPDPPEQYF,TGTGCCAGTAGTGGGCCAGATCCTCCCGAGCAGTACTTC
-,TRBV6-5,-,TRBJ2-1,CASSSTGPHNEQFF,TGTGCCAGCAGCTCCACAGGGCCCCACAATGAGCAGTTCTTC
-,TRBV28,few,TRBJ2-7,CASSSWVAGAYEQYF,TGTGCCAGCAGTTCGTGGGTTGCAGGGGCCTACGAGCAGTACTTC
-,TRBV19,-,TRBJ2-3,CASSGSGVQDTQYF,TGTGCCAGTAGTGGTAGCGGTGTTCAGGATACGCAGTATTTT
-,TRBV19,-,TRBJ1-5,CASSQVPGRGYPQHF,TGTGCCAGTAGTCAAGTCCCGGGACGGGGGTATCCCCAGCATTTT
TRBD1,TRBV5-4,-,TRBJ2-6,CASSPGQFSSGANVLTF,TGTGCCAGCAGCCCGGGACAGTTTAGCTCTGGGGCCAACGTCCTGACTTTC
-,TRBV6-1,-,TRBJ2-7,CASSAWGLYEQYF,TGTGCCAGCAGTGCCTGGGGGCTCTACGAGCAGTACTTC
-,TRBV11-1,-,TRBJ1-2,CASSARSPETSYGYTF,TGTGCCAGCAGCGCGAGGTCCCCAGAAACGAGCTATGGCTACACCTTC
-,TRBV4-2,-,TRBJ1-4,CASSQDPVQKLFF,TGTGCCAGCAGCCAAGATCCGGTCCAAAAACTGTTTTTT
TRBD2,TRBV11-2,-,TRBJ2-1,CASSLASGRINEQFF,TGTGCCAGCAGCTTGGCTAGCGGGAGAATCAATGAGCAGTTCTTC
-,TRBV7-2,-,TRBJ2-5,CASSPSFLGLETQYF,TGTGCCAGCAGCCCTAGCTTTTTGGGGTTAGAGACCCAGTACTTC